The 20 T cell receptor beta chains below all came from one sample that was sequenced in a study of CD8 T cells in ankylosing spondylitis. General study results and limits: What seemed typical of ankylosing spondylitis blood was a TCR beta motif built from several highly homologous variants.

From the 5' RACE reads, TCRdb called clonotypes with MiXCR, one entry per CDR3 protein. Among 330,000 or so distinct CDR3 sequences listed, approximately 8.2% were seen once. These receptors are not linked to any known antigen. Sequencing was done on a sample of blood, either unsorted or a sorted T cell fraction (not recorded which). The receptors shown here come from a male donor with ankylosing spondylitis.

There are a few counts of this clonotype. This CDR3 reads CSVPVTSGGSYNEQFF. The CDR3 nucleotides read TGCAGCGTCCCCGTGACTAGCGGAGGCTCCTACAATGAGCAGTTCTTC. This chain connects TRBV29-1 to TRBJ2-1; 9 bases align to TRBD2. CDR1 and CDR2 from the germline V gene are SQVTM and ANQGSEA. V dropped 6 bases and J dropped 0; count of bases not matched to a gene: 9. The CDR3 spans 16 residues.

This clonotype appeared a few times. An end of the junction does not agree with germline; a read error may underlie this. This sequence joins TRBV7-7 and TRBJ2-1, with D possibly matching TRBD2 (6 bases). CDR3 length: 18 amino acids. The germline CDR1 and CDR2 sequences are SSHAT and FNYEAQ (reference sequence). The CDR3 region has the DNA TGTGCTAGCAGCTTAGAGGGACCAGCGGGCTCCCACTACAATGAGCAGTTCTTC. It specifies CASSLEGPAGSHYNEQFF. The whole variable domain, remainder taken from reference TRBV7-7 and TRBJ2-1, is GAGVSQSPRYKVTKRGQDVTLRCDPISSHATLYWYQQALGQGPEFLTYFNYEAQPDKSGLPSDRFSAERPEGSISTLTIQRTEQRDSAMYRCASSLEGPAGSHYNEQFFGPGTRLTVL.

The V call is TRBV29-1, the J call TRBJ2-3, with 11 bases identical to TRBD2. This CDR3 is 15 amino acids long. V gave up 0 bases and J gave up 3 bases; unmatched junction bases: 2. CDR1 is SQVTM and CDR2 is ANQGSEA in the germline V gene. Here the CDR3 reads CSVEESSGRTDTQYF. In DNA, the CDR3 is TGCAGCGTTGAAGAGTCTAGCGGGAGGACAGATACGCAGTATTTT.

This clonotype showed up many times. CDR3 protein: CASSLAPGGAGYEQYF. The CDR3 DNA reads TGTGCCAGCAGTTTAGCCCCAGGGGGCGCAGGCTACGAGCAGTACTTC. This chain joins TRBV12-3 or TRBV12-4 and TRBJ2-7; the match to TRBD1 covers 8 bases. The CDR3 consists of 16 residues. Losses at the gene ends were 0 bases for V and 3 bases for J; bases not matched to a gene: 7.

The CDR3 protein is CASSAGLEQTQYF. Written as DNA, the CDR3 is TGTGCCAGCAGCGCCGGGTTGGAGCAGACCCAGTACTTC. The gene calls are TRBV9 and TRBJ2-5, with D unresolved. V was trimmed by 3 bases and J by 6 bases, leaving 12 bases between them. CDR3 length: 13 amino acids. Germline-derived CDR1 and CDR2 are SGDLS and YYNGEE.

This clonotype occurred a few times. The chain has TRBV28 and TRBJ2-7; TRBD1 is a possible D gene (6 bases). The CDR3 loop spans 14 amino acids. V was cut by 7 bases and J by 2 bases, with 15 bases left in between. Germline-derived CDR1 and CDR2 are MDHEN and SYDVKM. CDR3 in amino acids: CASISQGFPYEQYF. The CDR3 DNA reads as TGTGCCAGCATAAGTCAGGGGTTCCCCTACGAGCAGTACTTC.

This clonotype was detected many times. CDR3 sequence reads: CSVEVRGRLSEQFF. In nucleotides, the CDR3 is TGCAGCGTTGAAGTAAGGGGACGGCTTTCGGAGCAGTTCTTC. This rearrangement joins TRBV29-1 to TRBJ2-1; either TRBD1 or TRBD2 may fit D (5 bases each). Germline CDR1 reads SQVTM; CDR2 reads ANQGSEA. This CDR3 has 14 residues. V lost 1 base to trimming and J lost 10 bases, with 17 bases between them.

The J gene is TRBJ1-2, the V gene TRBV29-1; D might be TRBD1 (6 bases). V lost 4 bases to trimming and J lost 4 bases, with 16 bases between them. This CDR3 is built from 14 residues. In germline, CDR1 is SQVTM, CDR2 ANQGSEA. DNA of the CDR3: TGCAGCGTTGGTGTGACGGGGGCGAGCTATGGCTACACCTTC. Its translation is CSVGVTGASYGYTF.

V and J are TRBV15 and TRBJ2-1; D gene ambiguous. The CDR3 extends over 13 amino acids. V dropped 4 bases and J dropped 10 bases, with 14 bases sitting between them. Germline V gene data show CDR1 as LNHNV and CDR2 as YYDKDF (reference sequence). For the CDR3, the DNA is TGTGCCACCAGCATTGGTATCGCCGGCGAGCAGTTCTTC. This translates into CATSIGIAGEQFF.

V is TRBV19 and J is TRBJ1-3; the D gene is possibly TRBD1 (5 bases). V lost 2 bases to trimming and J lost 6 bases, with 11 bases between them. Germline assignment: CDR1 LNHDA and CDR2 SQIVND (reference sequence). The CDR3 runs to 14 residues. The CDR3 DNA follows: TGTGCCAGTAGTATAACGGCAGGGACAAACACCATATATTTT. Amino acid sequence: CASSITAGTNTIYF.

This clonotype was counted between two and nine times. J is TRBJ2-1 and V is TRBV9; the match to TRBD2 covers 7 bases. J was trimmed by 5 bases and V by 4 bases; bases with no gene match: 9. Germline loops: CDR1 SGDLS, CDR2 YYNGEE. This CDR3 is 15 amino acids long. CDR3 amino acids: CASSPPGGRDNEQFF. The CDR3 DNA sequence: TGTGCCAGCAGCCCCCCGGGCGGGAGAGACAATGAGCAGTTCTTC.

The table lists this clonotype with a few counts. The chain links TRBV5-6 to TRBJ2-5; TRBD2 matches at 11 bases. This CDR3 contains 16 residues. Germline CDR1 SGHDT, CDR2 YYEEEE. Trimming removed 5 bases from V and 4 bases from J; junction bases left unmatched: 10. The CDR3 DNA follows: TGTGCCAGCAGTCGGGGACTAGCGGTGCGTTCAGAGACCCAGTACTTC. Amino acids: CASSRGLAVRSETQYF.

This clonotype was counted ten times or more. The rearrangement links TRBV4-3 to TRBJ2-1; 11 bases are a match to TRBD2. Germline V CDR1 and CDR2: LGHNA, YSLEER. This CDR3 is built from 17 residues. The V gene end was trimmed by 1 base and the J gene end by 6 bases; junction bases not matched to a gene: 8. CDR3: CASSQVLLAGVSNEQFF. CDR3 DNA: TGCGCCAGCAGCCAAGTACTACTAGCGGGAGTCTCCAATGAGCAGTTCTTC.

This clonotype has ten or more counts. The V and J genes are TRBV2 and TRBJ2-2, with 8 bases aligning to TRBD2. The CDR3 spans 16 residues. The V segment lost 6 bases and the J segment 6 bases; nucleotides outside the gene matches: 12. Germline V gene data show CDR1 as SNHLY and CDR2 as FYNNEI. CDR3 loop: CASRLLSGSYSGELFF. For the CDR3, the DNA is TGTGCCAGCAGACTCCTCAGCGGGAGTTATTCCGGGGAGCTGTTTTTT.

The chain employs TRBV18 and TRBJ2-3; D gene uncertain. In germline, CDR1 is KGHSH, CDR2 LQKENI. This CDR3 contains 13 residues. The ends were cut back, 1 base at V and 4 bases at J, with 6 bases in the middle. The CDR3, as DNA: TGTGCCAGCTCACCACTGAACGCAGATACGCAGTATTTT. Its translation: CASSPLNADTQYF.

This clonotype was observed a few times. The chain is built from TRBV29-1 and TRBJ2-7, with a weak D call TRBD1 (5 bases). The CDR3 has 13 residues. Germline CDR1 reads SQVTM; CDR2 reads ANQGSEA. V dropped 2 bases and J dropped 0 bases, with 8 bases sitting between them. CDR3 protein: CSVEMDNSYEQYF. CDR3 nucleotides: TGCAGCGTTGAAATGGACAACTCCTACGAGCAGTACTTC.

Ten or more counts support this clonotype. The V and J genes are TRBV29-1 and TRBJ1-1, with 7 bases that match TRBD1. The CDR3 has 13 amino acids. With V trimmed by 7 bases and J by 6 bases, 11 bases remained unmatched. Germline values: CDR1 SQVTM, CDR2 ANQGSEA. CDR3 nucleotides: TGCAGCGCTGAGGTTGTGCAGGGGGCTGAAGCTTTCTTT. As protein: CSAEVVQGAEAFF.

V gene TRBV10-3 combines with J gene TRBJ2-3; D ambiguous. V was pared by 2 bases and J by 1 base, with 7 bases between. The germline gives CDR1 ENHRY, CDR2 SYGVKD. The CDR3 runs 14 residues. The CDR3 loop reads CAISEAGRTDTQYF. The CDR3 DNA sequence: TGTGCCATCAGTGAGGCCGGGCGCACAGATACGCAGTATTTT.

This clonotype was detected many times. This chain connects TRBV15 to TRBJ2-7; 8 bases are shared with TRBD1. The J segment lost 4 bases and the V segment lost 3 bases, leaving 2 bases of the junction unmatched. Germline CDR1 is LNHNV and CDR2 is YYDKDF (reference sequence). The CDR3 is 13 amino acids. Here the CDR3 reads CATSRDREYEQYF. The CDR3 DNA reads TGTGCCACCAGCAGGGACAGGGAATACGAGCAGTACTTC.

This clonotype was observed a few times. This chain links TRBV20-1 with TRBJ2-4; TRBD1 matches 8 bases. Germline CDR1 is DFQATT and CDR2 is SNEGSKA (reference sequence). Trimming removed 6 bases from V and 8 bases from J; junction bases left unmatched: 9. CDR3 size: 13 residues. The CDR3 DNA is TGCAGTGCAAGGACAGGGTCAGGGGACATTCAGTACTTC. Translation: CSARTGSGDIQYF.